This TCR beta chain was found in a study of cytomegalovirus exposure and HLA in healthy donors. The PCR used 60 Vbeta and 13 Jbeta primers. The protocol was immunoSEQ multiplex PCR, while the TCRdb copy is restricted to in-frame clones and leaves out a portion. Found here are some 130,000 clones, 70% to 80% of them singletons; the top ten hold approximately 10%. Trimming at V came to 2 bases and at J to 8 bases, leaving 6 bases not matched to a gene. CDR1 and CDR2 (germline): MNHNS, SASEGT. This CDR3 region has 15 residues. Each donor was healthy, and each was a bone marrow donor. The sequence was collected from a woman between 50 and 59 years old in good health and CMV-seropositive. The rearrangement links TRBV6-1 to TRBJ1-6; 7 positions match TRBD1. Sequenced input: PBMCs. This CDR3 reads CASSELDRYDSPLHF. In DNA, the CDR3 is TGTGCCAGCAGTGAACTGGACAGGTACGATTCACCCCTCCACTTT.